In this sample, the clone carrying this T cell receptor (beta chain) turned up once. The CDR3 totals 12 residues. Trimming took off 8 bases at V and 4 bases at J, with 12 bases between the two ends. Germline V lookup: CDR1 GTSNPN, CDR2 SVGIG (reference sequence). The data were obtained in a study of blood T cell repertoires in COVID-19. Looking at the study overall: COVID-19 samples collected from the United States, Italy and Spain covered acute and convalescent phases. From T cells, B-cell-depleted T cells, or PBMCs came the material, which was cDNA or gDNA.

Sequencing was performed with immunoSEQ multiplex PCR; in TCRdb, only in-frame clones are kept and a portion is missing. The sample consists of under 200,000 clones, about 83% of them appearing once. This clonotype was obtained from a woman in her 70s with COVID-19, enrolled during active disease. The sequenced sample consisted of peripheral blood. The chain uses TRBV30 and TRBJ1-3; D possibly corresponds to TRBD1 (5 bases). CDR3 in DNA: TGTGCCCAGACAGCGGGGGGAAACACCATATATTTT. It translates to CAQTAGGNTIYF. The full variable domain, its missing parts supplied by reference TRBV30 and TRBJ1-3, is SQTIHQWPATLVQPVGSPLSLECTVEGTSNPNLYWYRQAAGRGLQLLFYSVGIGQISSEVPQNLSASRPQDRQFILSSKKLLLSDSGFYLCAQTAGGNTIYFGEGSWLTVV.